The entry below gives a single T cell receptor (beta chain) sequence along with its context. Additional DNA sequences in this sample encode the identical CDR3. The germline V gene has CDR1 MDHEN and CDR2 SYDVKM. This CDR3 is built from 11 residues. Trimming removed 2 bases from V and 5 bases from J, with 3 bases in between. Followed longitudinally, the Seattle patients had been enrolled during active infection. This sample is drawn from a study of blood T cell repertoires in COVID-19. Study as a whole: Donors in the United States, Italy and Spain gave samples during acute or convalescent COVID-19. Sources were T cells, B-cell-depleted T cells, or PBMCs; the material itself was cDNA or gDNA.

In the source study's methods: Reference gene primer amplification gave estimated nucleated cell counts. Clones were read by immunoSEQ multiplex PCR, and TCRdb kept only the in-frame ones, dropping some. V and J calls and clone size are given by that table; D and trimming were obtained from the DNA. Of around 220,000 clones in the sample, about 80% were seen once. The sample taken for sequencing was peripheral blood. This sequence originates from a woman of 80 years or more with COVID-19, enrolled during active disease. This chain links TRBV28 with TRBJ1-1; D gene ambiguous. CDR3 nucleotides: TGTGCCAGCAGTTTACGGACTGAAGCTTTCTTT. Protein: CASSLRTEAFF. Full variable domain (remainder filled in from reference TRBV28 and TRBJ1-1): DVKVTQSSRYLVKRTGEKVFLECVQDMDHENMFWYRQDPGLGLRLIYFSYDVKMKEKGDIPEGYSVSREKKERFSLILESASTNQTSMYLCASSLRTEAFFGQGTRLTVV.